The 20 T cell receptor beta chains below come from one sample, sequenced in a study of ipilimumab plus nivolumab after autologous stem cell transplantation. Assay: immunoSEQ multiplex PCR; the TCRdb copy retains only in-frame clones and omits some. The data hold about 16,000 clones, with less than 75% observed a single time. The input for sequencing was PBMCs, taken in a trial of ipilimumab plus nivolumab as post-transplant consolidation. These receptors all stem from a male donor with diffuse large B-cell lymphoma.

The V and J genes are TRBV30 and TRBJ1-1; D is unclear. Germline lookup yields CDR1 GTSNPN and CDR2 SVGIG (reference sequence). The V gene lost 0 bases and the J gene lost 4 bases, with 9 bases spanning the gap. CDR3 length: 13 amino acids. CDR3 DNA: TGTGCCTGGAGTGTACGATGGGGCACTGAAGCTTTCTTT. Translating gives CAWSVRWGTEAFF.

This chain links TRBV15 with TRBJ1-2; D is unresolved. The ends were cut back, 0 bases at V and 5 bases at J, with 16 bases in the middle. Germline V gives CDR1 LNHNV, CDR2 YYDKDF (reference sequence). This CDR3 region has 16 residues. Written as DNA, the CDR3 is TGTGCCACCAGCAGAGATCAGGAGGGCCCAGTATATGGCTACACCTTC. Amino acid sequence: CATSRDQEGPVYGYTF.

This sequence joins TRBV5-1 and TRBJ2-1; 14 nucleotides agree with TRBD2. Trimming removed 0 bases from V and 6 bases from J; junction bases left unmatched: 2. Germline V gene data show CDR1 as SGHRS and CDR2 as YFSETQ. The CDR3 has 16 residues. The CDR3 nucleotides are TGCGCCAGCAGCTTGGGGACTAGCGGGGGGTTCAATGAGCAGTTCTTC. Amino acids: CASSLGTSGGFNEQFF.

This chain connects TRBV28 to TRBJ1-6; no clear D. Trimming left V 4 bases short and J 8 bases short, with 12 bases between. Germline CDR1 is MDHEN and CDR2 is SYDVKM. There are 14 residues in the CDR3. The CDR3 spells CASSWEQDYSPLHF. CDR3 DNA: TGTGCCAGCAGTTGGGAGCAGGACTATTCACCCCTCCACTTT.

This clone was observed at least ten times. This chain links TRBV6-5 with TRBJ2-1, with D possibly matching TRBD1 (7 bases). Germline V gene lookup returns CDR1 MNHEY and CDR2 SVGAGI. This CDR3 is built from 12 residues. The CDR3 DNA is TGTGCTAGTCACCAGGGGGGTCATGAGCAGTTCTTC. Encoded protein: CASHQGGHEQFF.

The chain employs TRBV9 and TRBJ2-2; D remains ambiguous. The CDR3 has 16 residues. Germline V gives CDR1 SGDLS, CDR2 YYNGEE. V was pared by 0 bases and J by 1 base, with 10 bases between. In DNA form, the CDR3 reads TGTGCCAGCAGCGTAGCTGGCAGGCAGAACACCGGGGAGCTGTTTTTT. Protein: CASSVAGRQNTGELFF.

The V gene is TRBV2, the J gene TRBJ2-7, with TRBD1 matching 7 bases. The CDR3 is 16 amino acids. V trimming: 6 bases; J trimming: 3 bases; junction bases outside the gene matches: 14. Per germline, CDR1 SNHLY and CDR2 FYNNEI. For the CDR3, the DNA is TGTGCCAGCAGCCAGACAGGGATTTACCCCTACTACGAGCAGTACTTC. Its translation is CASSQTGIYPYYEQYF.

The rearrangement uses TRBV6-5 and TRBJ2-7; the match to TRBD2 covers 12 bases. CDR1 is MNHEY and CDR2 is SVGAGI in the germline V gene. The CDR3 covers 12 residues. The V segment lost 10 bases and the J segment 6 bases; nucleotides outside the gene matches: 4. CDR3 protein: CATLAGGREQYF. The CDR3 DNA sequence: TGTGCCACCCTAGCGGGAGGGCGCGAGCAGTACTTC.

This clone was counted between two and nine times. The genes are TRBV19 and TRBJ1-5, with 9 bases fitting TRBD1. This CDR3 is 16 amino acids long. V lost 0 bases, J lost 5 bases, and 5 bases stayed unmatched. CDR1 and CDR2 from the germline V gene are LNHDA and SQIVND (reference sequence). The CDR3 is CASSIDSTGGDQPQHF. Here the CDR3 DNA reads TGTGCCAGTAGTATAGATTCGACAGGGGGAGATCAGCCCCAGCATTTT.

J is TRBJ1-6 and V is TRBV11-2; TRBD1 is a possible D gene (6 bases). Germline V gives CDR1 SGHAT, CDR2 FQNNGV. There are 19 residues in the CDR3. V lost 4 bases and J 5 bases, leaving 24 bases between the germline ends. CDR3 residues: CASSSPFHRDTSHNSPLHF. Here the CDR3 DNA reads TGTGCCAGCAGCTCCCCATTCCACCGGGACACTTCTCATAATTCACCCCTCCACTTT.

V usage is TRBV6-1 and J usage is TRBJ2-1; 11 bases map to TRBD1. The CDR3 extends over 12 amino acids. In germline, CDR1 is MNHNS, CDR2 SASEGT. Unmatched junction bases numbered 2, after V lost 3 bases and J lost 13 bases. As DNA, the CDR3 is TGTGCCAGCAGTGAGGACAGGGGGCCACAGTTCTTC. Encoded protein: CASSEDRGPQFF.

This clone turned up a few times. This chain joins TRBV10-2 and TRBJ1-4; D is unresolved. In germline, CDR1 is WSHSY, CDR2 SAAADI. The CDR3 contains 12 residues. V lost 7 bases, J lost 8 bases, and 11 bases lay in between. The CDR3 coding sequence is TGCGCCAGCACCCAGGCTTGGGAAAAACTGTTTTTT. Residues: CASTQAWEKLFF.

This clone was recorded at least ten times. The chain uses TRBV6-1 and TRBJ2-1; 7 bases align to TRBD2. Unmatched junction bases numbered 10, after V lost 1 base and J lost 7 bases. Germline V gene data show CDR1 as MNHNS and CDR2 as SASEGT. This CDR3 is built from 16 residues. CDR3 DNA: TGTGCCAGCAGTGAAGACGGGAGGATAAGGGAGAATGAGCAGTTCTTC. This sequence encodes CASSEDGRIRENEQFF.

J is TRBJ1-2 and V is TRBV11-2, with D perhaps matching TRBD1 (5 bases). CDR3 length equals 17 residues. Germline loops: CDR1 SGHAT, CDR2 FQNNGV. V was pared by 5 bases and J by 1 base, with 20 bases between. In DNA form, the CDR3 reads TGTGCCAGCAGCCACCGGCTGGGGCAAACTTTTAACTATGGCTACACCTTC. Protein product: CASSHRLGQTFNYGYTF.

The chain carries TRBV6-4 and TRBJ1-1; D is ambiguous. Germline CDR1 and CDR2: MRHNA and SNTAGT. The CDR3 spans 13 residues. Trimming cost V 4 bases and J 0 bases, with 6 bases left between them. The CDR3 region is CASSVSLNTEAFF. In nucleotides, the CDR3 is TGTGCCAGCAGTGTCAGCTTGAACACTGAAGCTTTCTTT.

This chain links TRBV5-6 with TRBJ1-5, with 8 positions matching TRBD1. This CDR3 region has 15 residues. The germline gives CDR1 SGHDT, CDR2 YYEEEE. V gave up 1 base and J gave up 7 bases; unmatched junction bases: 7. The CDR3 reads CASSLRSTGAQPQHF. CDR3 DNA: TGTGCCAGCAGCTTGAGGTCGACAGGGGCACAGCCCCAGCATTTT.

The gene calls are TRBV29-1 and TRBJ2-2; 16 bases align to TRBD2. The germline V gene encodes CDR1 SQVTM and CDR2 ANQGSEA. With V trimmed by 5 bases and J by 3 bases, 6 bases remained unmatched. The CDR3 length is 17 residues. The CDR3 sequence: CSVTGTSGGAYTGELFF. DNA for the CDR3: TGCAGCGTTACCGGGACTAGCGGGGGGGCTTACACCGGGGAGCTGTTTTTT.

V gene TRBV27 combines with J gene TRBJ1-5, with no clear D. V was clipped by 4 bases and J by 0 bases, with 10 bases between them. The germline V gene encodes CDR1 MNHEY and CDR2 SMNVEV (reference sequence). The CDR3 is 15 residues long. The CDR3 coding sequence is TGTGCCAGCAGTTCGTTGAGTCATAGCAATCAGCCCCAGCATTTT. Its protein is CASSSLSHSNQPQHF.

The chain carries TRBV9 and TRBJ2-7; 11 nucleotides match TRBD1. J lost 7 bases, V lost 2 bases, and 5 bases had no gene match. The germline gives CDR1 SGDLS, CDR2 YYNGEE. The CDR3 loop spans 14 amino acids. The CDR3: CASSVGQGAYEQYF. CDR3 nucleotides: TGTGCCAGCAGCGTTGGACAGGGGGCTTATGAGCAGTACTTC.

This rearrangement joins TRBV30 to TRBJ2-1; tentative D call: TRBD1 (6 bases). V was cut by 0 bases and J by 10 bases, with 16 bases left in between. The CDR3 extends over 14 amino acids. Germline values: CDR1 GTSNPN, CDR2 SVGIG (reference sequence). CDR3 residues: CAWSVSPGAGEQFF. The CDR3 DNA reads as TGTGCCTGGAGTGTATCCCCAGGGGCGGGCGAGCAGTTCTTC.